The sequence of this T cell receptor beta chain was determined in a study of T cell repertoires in cytomegalovirus infection. Study-level results: Individuals carrying CMV plus the relevant HLA were identified by cumulative frequency of public TCR beta families. It was HLA-C-restricted CMV-specific TCR beta clonotypes that dominated the response ex vivo.

This CDR3 has 12 residues. Trimming left V 7 bases short and J 2 bases short, with 8 bases between. Germline loops: CDR1 SNHLY, CDR2 FYNNEI. Using its own MiXCR run on the reads, TCRdb lists one record per CDR3 protein. There are approximately 590,000 distinct CDR3 sequences in the sample; under 45% occur only once, and over 45% lies in the top ten. On this clonotype itself: Its antigen remains unidentified.

The source of this sequence is a human donor in good health (CMV status not recorded). Some clones in this sample may be carry-over from other donors' samples. The specimen comprised cultured PBMCs, sampled from culture after CMV antigen stimulation. This chain connects TRBV2 to TRBJ2-5; maybe TRBD1 (5 bases). The CDR3 DNA sequence: TGTGCCAGCAAGAACAGGCAAGAGACCCAGTACTTC. Protein: CASKNRQETQYF.